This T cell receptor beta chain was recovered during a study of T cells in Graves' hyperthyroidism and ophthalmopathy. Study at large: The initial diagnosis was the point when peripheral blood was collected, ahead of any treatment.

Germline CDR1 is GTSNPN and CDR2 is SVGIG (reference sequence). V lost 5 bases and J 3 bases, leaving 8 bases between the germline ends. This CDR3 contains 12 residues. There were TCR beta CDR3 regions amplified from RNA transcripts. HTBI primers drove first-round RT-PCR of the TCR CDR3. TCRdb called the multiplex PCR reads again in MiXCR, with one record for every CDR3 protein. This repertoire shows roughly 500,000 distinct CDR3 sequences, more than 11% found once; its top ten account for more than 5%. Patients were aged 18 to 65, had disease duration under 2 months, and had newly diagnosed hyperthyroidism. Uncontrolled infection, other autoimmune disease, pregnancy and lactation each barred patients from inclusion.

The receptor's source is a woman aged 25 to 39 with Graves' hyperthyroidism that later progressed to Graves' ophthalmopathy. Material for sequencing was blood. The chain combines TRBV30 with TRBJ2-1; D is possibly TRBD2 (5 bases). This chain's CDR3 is CAWSGIYNEQFF. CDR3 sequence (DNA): TGTGCCTGGTCCGGGATCTACAATGAGCAGTTCTTC.